The next 28 T cell receptor beta chains were all read from a single sample in a study of T cell responses to AZD1222 COVID-19 vaccine. The method was immunoSEQ multiplex PCR; TCRdb's version includes in-frame clones alone and lacks a portion of them. The profile covers about 150,000 clones, with 88% appearing a single time and less than 3.5% taken by the ten largest. The sample in question was peripheral blood, obtained on day 0 of AZD1222 vaccination. These receptors were obtained from an adult in good health.

The rearrangement joins TRBV28 to TRBJ2-3, with TRBD2 matching 8 bases. Germline loops: CDR1 MDHEN, CDR2 SYDVKM. V shed 7 bases, J shed 2 bases, and the junction held 5 bases outside the gene matches. This CDR3 region has 14 residues. The CDR3 DNA reads TGTGCCAGCAATTCAGCGGGGGACACAGATACGCAGTATTTT. Its protein product is CASNSAGDTDTQYF.

This chain joins TRBV6-2 or TRBV6-3 and TRBJ2-7; TRBD1 is a possible D gene (5 bases). Germline lookup yields CDR1 MNHEY and CDR2 SVGEGT. The CDR3 runs to 13 residues. Trimming removed 2 bases at V and 6 bases at J, with 11 bases between. Written as DNA, the CDR3 is TGTGCCAGCAGTTACGTCTCCAGGGCCGAGCAGTACTTC. Amino acids: CASSYVSRAEQYF.

The chain is built from TRBV6-1 and TRBJ2-3; D could derive from TRBD1 or TRBD2 (5 bases each). Germline V gene data show CDR1 as MNHNS and CDR2 as SASEGT. V was clipped by 3 bases and J by 3 bases, with 10 bases between them. The CDR3 sequence is 14 residues long. CDR3 DNA: TGTGCCAGCAGTGAGAGGGGCGGTACAGATACGCAGTATTTT. As protein: CASSERGGTDTQYF.

J is TRBJ1-2 and V is TRBV4-2; D might be TRBD1 (5 bases). This CDR3 comprises 14 residues. Germline loops: CDR1 LGHNA, CDR2 YNFKEQ. The V end lost 0 bases, the J end lost 7 bases, and 12 bases lay between the germline ends. CDR3 residues: CASSQDPGFSGYTF. DNA of the CDR3: TGTGCCAGCAGCCAAGATCCAGGGTTTTCTGGCTACACCTTC.

A note on this clone: Other DNA sequences within the sample encode an identical CDR3. The chain uses TRBV12-5 and TRBJ2-1; D uncertain. There are 13 residues in the CDR3. Deletions cut 2 bases from V and 8 bases from J, with 10 bases between. CDR1 LGHNT and CDR2 FRNRAP come from the germline V gene. Written as DNA, the CDR3 is TGTGCTAGTGGTTTGCCCCCTAGAGATGAGCAGTTCTTC. As protein: CASGLPPRDEQFF.

The rearrangement links TRBV7-8 to TRBJ1-6, with 8 bases aligning to TRBD1. The V gene's germline CDR1 is SGHVS and CDR2 FQNEAQ. The J segment lost 8 bases and the V segment lost 2 bases, leaving 8 bases of the junction unmatched. The CDR3 is made up of 16 amino acids. The CDR3 nucleotides are TGTGCCAGCAGCTTAAGGTCACAGGGGGTTGATTCACCCCTCCACTTT. It encodes CASSLRSQGVDSPLHF.

The chain uses TRBV21-1 and TRBJ1-1; whether TRBD1, the table's D call, matches the DNA was not checked. TRBV21-1 is shown as a pseudogene. CDR3 length equals 14 residues. This chain's CDR3 is CASSTVDRNTEAFF. The DNA for the CDR3 is TGTGCCAGCAGCACAGTGGACAGGAACACTGAAGCTTTCTTT.

The V call is TRBV7-9, the J call TRBJ1-1, with TRBD1 matching 7 bases. This CDR3 contains 15 residues. Trimming at V came to 4 bases and at J to 1 base, leaving 6 bases not matched to a gene. Germline CDR1 is SEHNR and CDR2 is FQNEAQ (reference sequence). For the CDR3, the DNA is TGTGCCAGCAGCTGGTACGACAGGGAGAACACTGAAGCTTTCTTT. This gives the protein CASSWYDRENTEAFF.

The rearrangement joins TRBV2 to TRBJ2-5; 10 nucleotides match TRBD1. Germline V gives CDR1 SNHLY, CDR2 FYNNEI. Trimming took 8 bases from V and 5 from J; bases not matched to a gene: 14. The CDR3 is 16 amino acids. CDR3 amino acids: CASSRGGQGFRETQYF. CDR3 coding DNA: TGTGCCAGCTCGAGGGGGGGACAGGGGTTTCGGGAGACCCAGTACTTC.

The chain joins TRBV19 to TRBJ1-2; TRBD1 matches at 9 bases. Trimming took 7 bases from V and 2 from J; bases not matched to a gene: 5. Germline V CDR1 and CDR2: LNHDA, SQIVND (reference sequence). This CDR3 contains 14 residues. The CDR3 region is CASIQTGGNYGYTF. CDR3 coding DNA: TGTGCCAGTATACAGACAGGGGGAAACTATGGCTACACCTTC.

The chain carries TRBV12-3 or TRBV12-4 and TRBJ2-1; D gene ambiguous. The CDR3 has 12 residues. V was shortened by 2 bases and J by 7 bases, with 6 bases between the two germline ends. CDR3 coding DNA: TGTGCCAGCAGTTTATGGGCGAATGAGCAGTTCTTC. It yields the protein CASSLWANEQFF.

The V and J genes are TRBV28 and TRBJ2-4; 8 nucleotides line up with TRBD1. With V trimmed by 8 bases and J by 3 bases, 6 bases remained unmatched. Germline V lookup: CDR1 MDHEN, CDR2 SYDVKM. CDR3 length: 14 residues. CDR3 residues: CASRMGQVKNIQYF. CDR3 in DNA: TGTGCCAGCCGCATGGGACAGGTCAAAAACATTCAGTACTTC.

This clone was seen once. This chain links TRBV12-3 or TRBV12-4 with TRBJ1-1; TRBD1 matches at 7 bases. The CDR3 is made up of 13 amino acids. Unmatched junction bases numbered 8, after V lost 8 bases and J lost 5 bases. In nucleotides, the CDR3 is TGTGCCAGCTCGGGGGCGACAGGGACTGAAGCTTTCTTT. Protein sequence: CASSGATGTEAFF.

This clone has just a few counts. The chain carries TRBV6-2 or TRBV6-3 and TRBJ1-2; D not resolved. Germline V gene data show CDR1 as MNHEY and CDR2 as SVGEGT. Trimming pared 6 bases from V and 8 bases from J, leaving 13 bases between. CDR3 length equals 12 residues. The CDR3 DNA reads TGTGCCAGCAGCGCTACCAGGAGGGGCTACACCTTC. It encodes CASSATRRGYTF.

The rearrangement links TRBV5-4 to TRBJ2-7; 8 positions agree with TRBD1. CDR3 length: 17 amino acids. The germline V gene encodes CDR1 SGHNT and CDR2 YYREEE (reference sequence). Germline trimming cut 4 bases from V and 2 bases from J; bases unmatched to any gene: 14. In DNA, the CDR3 is TGTGCCAGCAGCACGGGAAATGACAGGGGTGAAGCCTACGAGCAGTACTTC. It yields the protein CASSTGNDRGEAYEQYF.

This clone has just one count. V gene TRBV10-3 combines with J gene TRBJ2-7; 7 bases line up with TRBD1. Germline CDR1 is ENHRY and CDR2 is SYGVKD. The CDR3 sequence is 14 residues long. Trimming cost V 7 bases and J 6 bases; bases outside gene matches: 12. The DNA for the CDR3 is TGTGCCATCACCGGAGGAGACAGGGTTTCCGAGCAGTACTTC. Its protein product is CAITGGDRVSEQYF.

This chain links TRBV6-5 with TRBJ2-7; no clear D gene. The CDR3 consists of 14 residues. Trimming shortened V by 0 bases and J by 1 base, and 7 bases separated the two germline ends. Germline assignment: CDR1 MNHEY and CDR2 SVGAGI. CDR3 amino acids: CASSYSWQSYEQYF. CDR3 bases: TGTGCCAGCAGTTACTCGTGGCAGTCCTACGAGCAGTACTTC.

The chain joins TRBV5-1 to TRBJ2-5, with 7 bases aligning to TRBD2. From germline, CDR1 is SGHRS and CDR2 YFSETQ. V lost 0 bases and J lost 5; bases outside the gene matches: 4. This CDR3 region has 14 residues. CDR3: CASSLGAAGETQYF. The CDR3 DNA sequence: TGCGCCAGCAGCTTGGGGGCAGCGGGGGAGACCCAGTACTTC. The entire variable domain, with the rest obtained from reference TRBV5-1 and TRBJ2-5, is as follows: KAGVTQTPRYLIKTRGQQVTLSCSPISGHRSVSWYQQTPGQGLQFLFEYFSETQRNKGNFPGRFSGRQFSNSRSEMNVSTLELGDSALYLCASSLGAAGETQYFGPGTRLLVL.

V and J are TRBV7-8 and TRBJ2-3, with D possibly being TRBD2 (6 bases). Germline V lookup: CDR1 SGHVS, CDR2 FQNEAQ. The CDR3 runs to 16 residues. V lost 5 bases and J 1 base, leaving 16 bases between the germline ends. The CDR3 reads CASSLLASVGTDTQYF. CDR3 nucleotide sequence: TGTGCCAGCAGCCTCCTAGCGTCTGTGGGCACAGATACGCAGTATTTT.

The CDR3 sequence is CASSQPALRGPGTGELFF. The DNA of the CDR3 is TGCGCCAGCAGCCAGCCCGCGCTCAGGGGGCCGGGCACCGGGGAGCTGTTTTTT. This chain links TRBV4-1 with TRBJ2-2, with 8 bases identical to TRBD1. J lost 4 bases, V lost 3 bases, and 13 bases had no gene match. Germline CDR1 reads MGHRA; CDR2 reads YSYEKL. CDR3 length: 18 residues.

This chain uses TRBV19 with TRBJ1-2, with D unclear. Germline CDR1 and CDR2: LNHDA and SQIVND (reference sequence). Trimming took off 5 bases at V and 2 bases at J, with 6 bases between the two ends. The CDR3 has 12 residues. The CDR3 DNA reads TGTGCCAGTAGTTACCAGAACTATGGCTACACCTTC. It encodes CASSYQNYGYTF.

This clone has a single count. The chain combines TRBV18 with TRBJ2-7; D not certain. The germline gives CDR1 KGHSH, CDR2 LQKENI. V lost 3 bases and J 1 base, leaving 10 bases between the germline ends. The CDR3 covers 14 residues. CDR3 sequence reads: CASSPGTPSYEQYF. The CDR3, as DNA: TGTGCCAGCTCACCGGGAACCCCATCCTACGAGCAGTACTTC. The full variable domain, its missing parts supplied by reference TRBV18 and TRBJ2-7, is NAGVMQNPRHLVRRRGQEARLRCSPMKGHSHVYWYRQLPEEGLKFMVYLQKENIIDESGMPKERFSAEFPKEGPSILRIQQVVRGDSAAYFCASSPGTPSYEQYFGPGTRLTVT.

The V gene is TRBV13, the J gene TRBJ1-4, with unresolved D. Trimming removed 5 bases from V and 6 bases from J, with 10 bases in between. Looked up from germline, CDR1 is PRHDT and CDR2 is FYEKMQ (reference sequence). This CDR3 is built from 13 residues. The CDR3 loop is CASSHGAYEKLFF. The DNA for the CDR3 is TGTGCCAGCAGCCACGGAGCTTATGAAAAACTGTTTTTT.

The genes are TRBV6-5 and TRBJ1-3; 8 bases are shared with TRBD1. CDR1 and CDR2 from the germline V gene are MNHEY and SVGAGI. V shed 6 bases and J 3 bases; nucleotides not matched to a gene: 7. The CDR3 is 15 residues long. The CDR3 loop reads CASSAGQGRGNTIYF. The CDR3 DNA is TGTGCCAGCAGCGCCGGACAGGGACGTGGAAACACCATATATTTT.

The rearrangement joins TRBV6-1 to TRBJ1-2, with a tentative D call TRBD1 (5 bases). This CDR3 spans 15 amino acids. V gave up 0 bases and J gave up 7 bases, with 15 bases separating them. Germline CDR1 is MNHNS and CDR2 is SASEGT. The CDR3: CASSEALGQGGGYTF. Written as DNA, the CDR3 is TGTGCCAGCAGTGAAGCGCTAGGGCAGGGCGGTGGCTACACCTTC.

CDR3 sequence (DNA): TGTGCCAGCTCTTACGGGTCGAACACTGAAGCTTTCTTT. This gives the protein CASSYGSNTEAFF. The chain combines TRBV18 with TRBJ1-1; D remains unclear. Germline V gene sequence: CDR1 KGHSH, CDR2 LQKENI. V was shortened by 6 bases and J by 1 base, with 9 bases between the two germline ends. CDR3 length: 13 amino acids.

This chain links TRBV10-3 with TRBJ2-2; D remains ambiguous. V was shortened by 6 bases and J by 5 bases, with 4 bases between the two germline ends. Germline CDR1 reads ENHRY; CDR2 reads SYGVKD. The CDR3 runs 11 residues. CDR3 in amino acids: CAIRGTGELFF. In DNA, the CDR3 is TGTGCCATCAGGGGGACCGGGGAGCTGTTTTTT.

A single count supports this clone. CDR3 region: CASSEQGQEKETQYF. CDR3 DNA sequence: TGTGCCAGCAGTGAACAGGGCCAGGAGAAAGAGACCCAGTACTTC. This chain joins TRBV2 and TRBJ2-5; a weak D match, TRBD1 (5 bases). The CDR3 runs to 15 residues. From germline, CDR1 is SNHLY and CDR2 FYNNEI. V was cut by 2 bases and J by 3 bases, with 13 bases left in between.